A selection of T cell receptor beta chains follows, all from one sample in a study of monozygotic twins with inflammatory bowel disease. TCRdb re-called the 5' RACE reads and catalogs CDR3 proteins one per entry, DNA excluded. This table lists 160,000 or so distinct CDR3 sequences. Sequencing was performed on blood. Receptors were obtained from a human donor with ulcerative colitis or Crohn's disease, or a healthy co-twin of an affected twin (not recorded which). The CDR3 runs from the conserved cysteine through the conserved F or W.

>TRBV7-2|TRBJ1-5
CASSLVGVGRTQPQHF
>TRBV10-3|TRBJ2-5
CAIRGHQETQYF
>TRBV7-6|TRBJ2-5
CASSLGPRGETQYF
>TRBV20-1|TRBJ2-3
CSAQPWTGGETDTQYF
>TRBV4-2|TRBJ1-2
CASSFLRESNYGYTF
>TRBV7-9|TRBJ1-2
CASSRNRGDYGYTF
>TRBV28|TRBJ2-7
CASSLVSEGQPSYEQYF
>TRBV2|TRBJ2-2
CASSKQGANTGELFF
>TRBV19|TRBJ2-7
CASSIQGRLYEQYF
>TRBV5-1|TRBJ2-1
CASSSAGGYNEQFF
>TRBV6-2/TRBV6-3|TRBJ2-7
CASSLTPYEQYF
>TRBV27|TRBJ1-1
CASSQRQGRGTEAFF
>TRBV28|TRBJ2-2
CASGPSSVFANTGELFF
>TRBV2|TRBJ2-3
CASRVMASDTQYF
>TRBV3-1|TRBJ2-1
CASSQVGGTGEQFF
>TRBV9|TRBJ2-7
CASSQAPGVEEQYF
>TRBV6-5|TRBJ1-2
CASSYSTSDYGYTF
>TRBV7-2|TRBJ2-1
CASTIPGLAYNEQFF
>TRBV5-1|TRBJ2-1
CASSIDPGGNEQFF
>TRBV12-3/TRBV12-4|TRBJ1-1
CASSYLRDTEAFF
>TRBV10-3|TRBJ2-7
CAISEPRFEQYF
>TRBV7-2|TRBJ2-1
CASSFDSYNEQFF
>TRBV29-1|TRBJ1-4
CSVGSPRGEKLFF
>TRBV30|TRBJ1-1
CAWDRERTEAFF
>TRBV5-4|TRBJ2-1
CASSAGTSGGYEQFF
>TRBV6-1|TRBJ2-7
CASSHPGGTYEQYF
>TRBV12-3/TRBV12-4|TRBJ1-4
CASSLRPYEKLFF
>TRBV15|TRBJ2-3
CATSRDWGADTQYF
>TRBV14|TRBJ2-1
CASSQGWRGNEQFF
>TRBV15|TRBJ2-3
CATSRGAGGDTDTQYF